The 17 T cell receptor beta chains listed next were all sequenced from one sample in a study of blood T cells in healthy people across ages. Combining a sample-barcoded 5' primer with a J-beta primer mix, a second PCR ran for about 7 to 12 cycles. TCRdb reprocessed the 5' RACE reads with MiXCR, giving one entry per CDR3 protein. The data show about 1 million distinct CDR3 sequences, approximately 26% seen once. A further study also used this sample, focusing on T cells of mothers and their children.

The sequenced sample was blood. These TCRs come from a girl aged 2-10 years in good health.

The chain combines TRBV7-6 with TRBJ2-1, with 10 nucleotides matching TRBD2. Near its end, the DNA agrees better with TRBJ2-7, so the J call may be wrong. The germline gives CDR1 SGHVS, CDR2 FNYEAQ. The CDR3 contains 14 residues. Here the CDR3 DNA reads TGTGCCAGCAGCGGTCCAGCGGGAGGGTTCGAGCAGTACTTC. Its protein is CASSGPAGGFEQYF.

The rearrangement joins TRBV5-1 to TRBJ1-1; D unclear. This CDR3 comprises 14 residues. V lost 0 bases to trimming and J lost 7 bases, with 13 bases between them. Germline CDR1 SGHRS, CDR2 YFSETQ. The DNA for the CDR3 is TGCGCCAGCAGCTTGGCCCATATGCTAGGTGAAGCTTTCTTT. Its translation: CASSLAHMLGEAFF.

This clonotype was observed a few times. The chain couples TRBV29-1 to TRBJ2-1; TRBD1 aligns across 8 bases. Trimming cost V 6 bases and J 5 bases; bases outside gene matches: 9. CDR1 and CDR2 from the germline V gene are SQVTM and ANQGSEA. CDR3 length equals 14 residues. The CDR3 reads CSVGGQEFNNEQFF. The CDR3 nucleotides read TGCAGCGTGGGGGGACAGGAGTTTAACAATGAGCAGTTCTTC.

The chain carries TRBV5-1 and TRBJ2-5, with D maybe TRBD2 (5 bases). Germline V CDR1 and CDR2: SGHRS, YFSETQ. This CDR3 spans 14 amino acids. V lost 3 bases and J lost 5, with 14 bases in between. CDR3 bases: TGCGCCAGCAGCTCTTCAGACGGGGTCGAGACCCAGTACTTC. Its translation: CASSSSDGVETQYF.

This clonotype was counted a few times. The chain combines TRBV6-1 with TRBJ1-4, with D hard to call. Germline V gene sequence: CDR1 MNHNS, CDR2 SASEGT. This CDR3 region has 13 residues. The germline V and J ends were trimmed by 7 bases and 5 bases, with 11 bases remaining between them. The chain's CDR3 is CASMWTGNEKLFF. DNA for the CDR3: TGTGCCAGCATGTGGACGGGGAATGAAAAACTGTTTTTT.

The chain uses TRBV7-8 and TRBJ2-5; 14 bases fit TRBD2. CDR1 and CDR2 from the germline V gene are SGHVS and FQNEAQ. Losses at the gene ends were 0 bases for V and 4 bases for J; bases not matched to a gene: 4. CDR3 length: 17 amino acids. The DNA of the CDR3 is TGTGCCAGCAGCTTAGCGGGACTAGCGGGAGTCGCAGAGACCCAGTACTTC. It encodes CASSLAGLAGVAETQYF. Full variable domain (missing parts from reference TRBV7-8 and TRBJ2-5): GAGVSQSPRYKVAKRGQDVALRCDPISGHVSLFWYQQALGQGPEFLTYFQNEAQLDKSGLPSDRFFAERPEGSVSTLKIQRTQQEDSAVYLCASSLAGLAGVAETQYFGPGTRLLVL.

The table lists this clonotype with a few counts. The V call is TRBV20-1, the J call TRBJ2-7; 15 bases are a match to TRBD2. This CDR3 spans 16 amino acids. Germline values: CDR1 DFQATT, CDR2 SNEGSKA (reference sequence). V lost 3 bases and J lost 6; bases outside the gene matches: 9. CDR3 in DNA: TGCAGTGCTAGTAGCCCCGGACTAGCGGGGGGGGCCGAGCAGTACTTC. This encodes CSASSPGLAGGAEQYF.

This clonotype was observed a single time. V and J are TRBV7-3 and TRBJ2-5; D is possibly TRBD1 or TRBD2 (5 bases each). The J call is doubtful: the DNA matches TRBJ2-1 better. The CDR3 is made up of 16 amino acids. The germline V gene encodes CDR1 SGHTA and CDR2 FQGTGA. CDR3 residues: CASSSQGRTPWYEQFF. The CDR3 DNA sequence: TGTGCCAGCAGCTCCCAGGGACGGACCCCCTGGTATGAGCAGTTCTTC.

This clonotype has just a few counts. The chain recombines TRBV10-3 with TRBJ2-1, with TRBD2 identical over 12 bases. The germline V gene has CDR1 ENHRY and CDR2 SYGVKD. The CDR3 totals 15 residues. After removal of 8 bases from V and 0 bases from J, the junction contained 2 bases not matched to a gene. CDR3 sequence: CAIQTSGSSYNEQFF. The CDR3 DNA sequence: TGTGCCATCCAGACTAGCGGGAGCTCCTACAATGAGCAGTTCTTC.

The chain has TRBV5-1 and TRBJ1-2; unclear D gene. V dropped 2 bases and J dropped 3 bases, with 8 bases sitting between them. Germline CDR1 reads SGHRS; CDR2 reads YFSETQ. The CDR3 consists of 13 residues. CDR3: CASSFGPDYGYTF. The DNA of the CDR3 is TGCGCCAGCAGCTTCGGTCCAGACTATGGCTACACCTTC. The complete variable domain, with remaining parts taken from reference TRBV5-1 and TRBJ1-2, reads KAGVTQTPRYLIKTRGQQVTLSCSPISGHRSVSWYQQTPGQGLQFLFEYFSETQRNKGNFPGRFSGRQFSNSRSEMNVSTLELGDSALYLCASSFGPDYGYTFGSGTRLTVV.

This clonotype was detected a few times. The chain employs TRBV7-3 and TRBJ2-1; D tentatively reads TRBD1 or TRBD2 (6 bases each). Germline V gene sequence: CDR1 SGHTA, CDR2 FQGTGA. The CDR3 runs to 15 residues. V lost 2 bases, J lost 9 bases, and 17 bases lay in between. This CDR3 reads CASSLLGGAGAEQFF. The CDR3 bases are TGTGCCAGCAGCTTACTGGGGGGCGCCGGCGCTGAGCAGTTCTTC.

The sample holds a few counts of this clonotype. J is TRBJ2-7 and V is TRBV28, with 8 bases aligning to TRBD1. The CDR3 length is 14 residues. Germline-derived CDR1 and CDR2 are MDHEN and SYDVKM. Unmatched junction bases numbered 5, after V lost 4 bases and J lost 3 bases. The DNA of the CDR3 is TGTGCCAGCAGTTGGCCAGGGGGCCACTACGAGCAGTACTTC. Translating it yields CASSWPGGHYEQYF.

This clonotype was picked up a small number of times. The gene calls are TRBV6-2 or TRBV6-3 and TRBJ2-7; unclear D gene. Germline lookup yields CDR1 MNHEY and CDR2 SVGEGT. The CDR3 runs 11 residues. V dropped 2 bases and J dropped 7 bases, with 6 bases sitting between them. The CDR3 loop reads CASSYVGEQYF. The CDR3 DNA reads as TGTGCCAGCAGTTACGTGGGGGAGCAGTACTTC.

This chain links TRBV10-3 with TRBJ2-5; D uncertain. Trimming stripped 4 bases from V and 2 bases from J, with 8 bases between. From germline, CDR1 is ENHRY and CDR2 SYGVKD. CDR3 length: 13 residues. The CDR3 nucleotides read TGTGCCATCAGTGCTTACCCACAAGAGACCCAGTACTTC. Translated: CAISAYPQETQYF.

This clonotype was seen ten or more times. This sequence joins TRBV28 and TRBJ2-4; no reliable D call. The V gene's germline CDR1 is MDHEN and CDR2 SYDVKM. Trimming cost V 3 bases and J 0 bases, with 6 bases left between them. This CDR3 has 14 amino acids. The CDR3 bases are TGTGCCAGCAGTTTCCCGGTAGCCAAAAACATTCAGTACTTC. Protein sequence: CASSFPVAKNIQYF.

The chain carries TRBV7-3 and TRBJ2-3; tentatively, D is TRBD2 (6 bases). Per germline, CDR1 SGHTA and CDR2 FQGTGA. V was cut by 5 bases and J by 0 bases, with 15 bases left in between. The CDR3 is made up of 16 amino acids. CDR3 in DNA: TGTGCCAGCAGCAGGAGGGCCGTTCCTAGCACAGATACGCAGTATTTT. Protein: CASSRRAVPSTDTQYF.

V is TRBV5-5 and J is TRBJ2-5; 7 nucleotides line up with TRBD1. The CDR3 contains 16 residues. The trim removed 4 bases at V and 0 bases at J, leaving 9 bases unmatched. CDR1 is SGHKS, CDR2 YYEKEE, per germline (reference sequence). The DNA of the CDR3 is TGTGCCAGCAGCCGACAGGGCGCCACTCACCAAGAGACCCAGTACTTC. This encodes CASSRQGATHQETQYF.